Below are 31 T cell receptor beta chains sequenced from a single sample in a study of T cell responses to AZD1222 COVID-19 vaccine. Produced via immunoSEQ multiplex PCR; TCRdb's table is partial and in-frame only. Found here are about 140,000 clones, about 90% of them singletons; the top ten hold roughly 6%. Sample: peripheral blood, taken on day 0 of AZD1222 vaccination. Source of these receptors: an adult in good health.

The rearrangement links TRBV3-1 (or the pseudogene TRBV3-2) to TRBJ1-2, with D unclear. Trimming pared 4 bases from V and 4 bases from J, leaving 13 bases between. The germline V gene has CDR1 LGHDT and CDR2 YNNKEL (reference sequence). The CDR3 sequence is 14 residues long. CDR3 sequence reads: CASSPPGALYGYTF. Written as DNA, the CDR3 is TGTGCCAGCAGCCCCCCGGGAGCTCTCTATGGCTACACCTTC.

The table lists this clone with a count of one. The chain couples TRBV19 to TRBJ1-3; a weak D match, TRBD1 (5 bases). The V end was cut by 5 bases, the J end by 3 bases, with 11 bases between. Per germline, CDR1 LNHDA and CDR2 SQIVND (reference sequence). The length of the CDR3 is 14 residues. This CDR3 is CASSPRGVGNTIYF. CDR3 in DNA: TGTGCCAGTAGTCCCCGAGGGGTTGGAAACACCATATATTTT.

This clone was seen a single time. The rearrangement links TRBV27 to TRBJ1-1, with TRBD1 matching over 9 bases. The CDR3 has 15 amino acids. The V gene's germline CDR1 is MNHEY and CDR2 SMNVEV (reference sequence). Unmatched junction bases numbered 10, after V lost 5 bases and J lost 6 bases. The CDR3 sequence: CASSKIDRGWPEAFF. CDR3 DNA sequence: TGTGCCAGCAGTAAAATCGACAGGGGGTGGCCTGAAGCTTTCTTT.

The chain carries TRBV5-1 and TRBJ2-3, with 10 nucleotides matching TRBD2. Germline trimming cut 4 bases from V and 0 bases from J; bases unmatched to any gene: 2. Germline lookup yields CDR1 SGHRS and CDR2 YFSETQ. The CDR3 runs to 15 residues. CDR3 bases: TGCGCCAGCAGCCGACTAGCGGGTAGCACAGATACGCAGTATTTT. This encodes CASSRLAGSTDTQYF.

The chain links TRBV19 to TRBJ1-1; D may be TRBD1 (6 bases). Trimming stripped 3 bases from V and 4 bases from J, with 18 bases between. Germline assignment: CDR1 LNHDA and CDR2 SQIVND (reference sequence). This CDR3 is 16 amino acids long. CDR3 nucleotide sequence: TGTGCCAGTAGTATTGGGAGGGGGATTACGGGCACTGAAGCTTTCTTT. Its translation is CASSIGRGITGTEAFF.

The V and J genes are TRBV27 and TRBJ2-1; TRBD2 agrees at 8 bases. This CDR3 is built from 20 residues. CDR1 is MNHEY and CDR2 is SMNVEV in the germline V gene (reference sequence). The trim removed 6 bases at V and 10 bases at J, leaving 29 bases unmatched. The CDR3 is CASSYKTWTSLNNIQGEQFF. For the CDR3, the DNA is TGTGCCAGCAGCTACAAGACTTGGACTAGCCTGAATAATATTCAGGGAGAGCAGTTCTTC.

There are a few counts of this clone. This chain connects TRBV30 to TRBJ1-1; tentatively, D is TRBD1 (5 bases). Germline CDR1 and CDR2: GTSNPN and SVGIG (reference sequence). V lost 2 bases to trimming and J lost 0 bases, with 10 bases between them. The CDR3 extends over 14 amino acids. CDR3 coding DNA: TGTGCCTGGAGTTCGGGACGGTTGAACACTGAAGCTTTCTTT. Amino acids: CAWSSGRLNTEAFF. Full variable domain (outside the CDR3, taken from reference TRBV30 and TRBJ1-1): SQTIHQWPATLVQPVGSPLSLECTVEGTSNPNLYWYRQAAGRGLQLLFYSVGIGQISSEVPQNLSASRPQDRQFILSSKKLLLSDSGFYLCAWSSGRLNTEAFFGQGTRLTVV.

The chain has TRBV12-3 or TRBV12-4 and TRBJ2-1; the D is unclear. The V end was cut by 3 bases, the J end by 7 bases, with 4 bases between. The CDR3 consists of 11 residues. The CDR3, as DNA: TGTGCCAGCAGTTTTTTGAATGAGCAGTTCTTC. Protein: CASSFLNEQFF.

V is TRBV7-2 and J is TRBJ1-2, with D tentatively TRBD1 (6 bases). V shed 1 base and J shed 7 bases, with 10 bases lying between them. Germline values: CDR1 SGHTA, CDR2 FQGNSA. There are 13 residues in the CDR3. DNA of the CDR3: TGTGCCAGCAGCTTAGACAGGGTCTCTGGCTACACCTTC. The encoded protein is CASSLDRVSGYTF.

A single count supports this clone. The chain uses TRBV28 and TRBJ1-6; 10 bases fit TRBD1. J lost 9 bases, V lost 4 bases, and 9 bases had no gene match. The CDR3 has 16 amino acids. CDR1 and CDR2 (germline): MDHEN, SYDVKM. CDR3 in amino acids: CASSSTGQGDISPLHF. CDR3 DNA: TGTGCCAGCAGTTCCACTGGACAGGGGGATATTTCACCCCTCCACTTT.

The gene calls are TRBV20-1 and TRBJ1-1; D uncertain. The ends were cut back, 5 bases at V and 7 bases at J, with 8 bases in the middle. Per germline, CDR1 DFQATT and CDR2 SNEGSKA (reference sequence). The CDR3 contains 10 residues. CDR3 sequence reads: CSARLREAFF. CDR3 nucleotides: TGCAGTGCTCGTCTCCGTGAAGCTTTCTTT.

This chain connects TRBV12-3 or TRBV12-4 to TRBJ2-7; no clear D. This CDR3 is 13 amino acids long. Trimming pared 6 bases from V and 1 base from J, leaving 10 bases between. The CDR3 bases are TGTGCCAGCAGCTACCTGATATCCTACGAGCAGTACTTC. Translated: CASSYLISYEQYF.

The chain employs TRBV2 and TRBJ2-4, with D possibly being TRBD1 (6 bases). CDR1 and CDR2 (germline): SNHLY, FYNNEI. Trimming pared 2 bases from V and 1 base from J, leaving 12 bases between. The CDR3 length is 16 residues. The CDR3 here is CASSEPRGSAKNIQYF. In nucleotides, the CDR3 is TGTGCCAGCAGTGAACCCAGGGGTAGCGCCAAAAACATTCAGTACTTC.

Here the CDR3 reads CASSYKGSSGANVLTF. In DNA form, the CDR3 reads TGTGCCAGCAGTTATAAAGGGAGCTCTGGGGCCAACGTCCTGACTTTC. The rearrangement links TRBV6-2 or TRBV6-3 to TRBJ2-6; a weak D match, TRBD2 (5 bases). The germline gives CDR1 MNHEY, CDR2 SVGEGT. V was clipped by 3 bases and J by 0 bases, with 9 bases between them. This CDR3 is built from 16 residues.

The rearrangement links TRBV12-3 or TRBV12-4 to TRBJ1-4; D gene unclear. The CDR3 has 13 residues. Trimming pared 6 bases from V and 6 bases from J, leaving 11 bases between. The CDR3 coding sequence is TGTGCCAGCAGCCGCGGTGACGATGAAAAACTGTTTTTT. Amino acid sequence: CASSRGDDEKLFF.

This chain joins TRBV4-3 and TRBJ2-7; TRBD2 aligns across 9 bases. This CDR3 is 15 amino acids long. Per germline, CDR1 LGHNA and CDR2 YSLEER. With 1 base clipped from V and 4 bases from J, the junction kept 5 bases outside the gene matches. The CDR3, as DNA: TGCGCCAGCAGCCAAGGGAATAGCGGGAGTTACGAGCAGTACTTC. It encodes CASSQGNSGSYEQYF.

This clone showed up just once. The rearrangement uses TRBV6-5 and TRBJ1-6; possible D gene TRBD1, 5 bases. V lost 6 bases and J 5 bases, leaving 11 bases between the germline ends. This CDR3 has 14 amino acids. Germline lookup yields CDR1 MNHEY and CDR2 SVGAGI. The CDR3 region has the DNA TGTGCCAGCAGGACCGGGGGACATAATTCACCCCTCCACTTT. It specifies CASRTGGHNSPLHF.

This rearrangement joins TRBV7-2 to TRBJ1-5; 7 positions agree with TRBD1. Germline V gene sequence: CDR1 SGHTA, CDR2 FQGNSA. This CDR3 is built from 15 residues. The V gene end was trimmed by 1 base and the J gene end by 4 bases; junction bases not matched to a gene: 4. The DNA of the CDR3 is TGTGCCAGCAGCTTAGTGGGGACAGCTAATCAGCCCCAGCATTTT. Its translation: CASSLVGTANQPQHF.

The rearrangement links TRBV28 to TRBJ1-5; D call uncertain. V dropped 7 bases and J dropped 0 bases, with 7 bases sitting between them. The germline V gene has CDR1 MDHEN and CDR2 SYDVKM. The CDR3 is 13 residues long. The CDR3 is CASMDYSNQPQHF. CDR3 coding DNA: TGTGCCAGCATGGATTATAGCAATCAGCCCCAGCATTTT.

This clone was seen more than once but under ten times. Sequence at one end of the junction differs from germline and may be a read error. The CDR3 loop reads CARRAEQNYGYTF. As DNA, the CDR3 is TGTGCCCGGAGGGCAGAGCAGAACTATGGCTACACCTTC. This rearrangement joins TRBV30 to TRBJ1-2; D not certain. Germline V CDR1 and CDR2: GTSNPN, SVGIG (reference sequence). The CDR3 length is 13 residues.

The chain couples TRBV2 to TRBJ2-3; 8 bases line up with TRBD2. Germline lookup yields CDR1 SNHLY and CDR2 FYNNEI. V was pared by 7 bases and J by 4 bases, with 13 bases of the junction left unmatched. The CDR3 is made up of 16 amino acids. CDR3 sequence reads: CASNPGLGRGPDTQYF. CDR3 DNA: TGTGCCAGCAACCCGGGACTAGGCCGGGGCCCAGATACGCAGTATTTT. The variable domain in full, completed from reference TRBV2 and TRBJ2-3, reads EPEVTQTPSHQVTQMGQEVILRCVPISNHLYFYWYRQILGQKVEFLVSFYNNEISEKSEIFDDQFSVERPDGSNFTLKIRSTKLEDSAMYFCASNPGLGRGPDTQYFGPGTRLTVL.

The V and J genes are TRBV9 and TRBJ2-3; D perhaps matches TRBD2 (6 bases). Trimming took off 0 bases at V and 5 bases at J, with 19 bases between the two ends. CDR3 size: 17 residues. The germline gives CDR1 SGDLS, CDR2 YYNGEE. As DNA, the CDR3 is TGTGCCAGCAGCGTAGGAATTAGCGGCCATGCGGGAGATACGCAGTATTTT. This translates into CASSVGISGHAGDTQYF.

This chain links TRBV4-2 with TRBJ1-5; D gene unclear. The V end was cut by 1 base, the J end by 4 bases, with 5 bases between. The germline CDR1 and CDR2 sequences are LGHNA and YNFKEQ. CDR3 length: 13 residues. The CDR3 reads CASSQVGNQPQHF. CDR3 in DNA: TGTGCCAGCAGCCAAGTAGGGAATCAGCCCCAGCATTTT.

V usage is TRBV20-1 and J usage is TRBJ1-1; possibly TRBD1 for D (5 bases). The germline gives CDR1 DFQATT, CDR2 SNEGSKA (reference sequence). This CDR3 contains 11 residues. Trimming pared 1 base from V and 7 bases from J, leaving 7 bases between. The CDR3 region has the DNA TGCAGTGCTAGAGGGGACTATGAAGCTTTCTTT. Translating it yields CSARGDYEAFF.

This clone was picked up a small number of times. The chain recombines TRBV27 with TRBJ1-2, with D possibly matching TRBD1 (6 bases). V dropped 2 bases and J dropped 4 bases, with 14 bases sitting between them. This CDR3 has 15 residues. Germline values: CDR1 MNHEY, CDR2 SMNVEV (reference sequence). This CDR3 reads CASSLRPGAGYGYTF. In nucleotides, the CDR3 is TGTGCCAGCAGTTTACGACCGGGGGCGGGCTATGGCTACACCTTC.

The V call is TRBV18, the J call TRBJ1-1; TRBD1 matches at 7 bases. Trimming removed 4 bases from V and 0 bases from J; junction bases left unmatched: 5. Germline V gene sequence: CDR1 KGHSH, CDR2 LQKENI. The CDR3 covers 15 residues. CDR3 DNA sequence: TGTGCCAGCTCACGCACCGGGACAGTGAACACTGAAGCTTTCTTT. Amino acids: CASSRTGTVNTEAFF.

The rearrangement links TRBV7-2 to TRBJ1-2, with 9 bases that match TRBD1. The CDR3 spans 14 residues. Germline V gene lookup returns CDR1 SGHTA and CDR2 FQGNSA. Trimming took 2 bases from V and 7 from J; bases not matched to a gene: 5. DNA of the CDR3: TGTGCCAGCAGCTTAACAGGGGGCGTAACTGGCTACACCTTC. This translates into CASSLTGGVTGYTF.

This chain uses TRBV5-1 with TRBJ2-1; 11 bases map to TRBD2. Per germline, CDR1 SGHRS and CDR2 YFSETQ. Unmatched junction bases numbered 3, after V lost 1 base and J lost 3 bases. The CDR3 consists of 16 residues. The CDR3 reads CASSLTTSGSYNEQFF. DNA of the CDR3: TGCGCCAGCAGCTTGACCACTAGCGGGAGCTACAATGAGCAGTTCTTC.

This clone was found a few times. This rearrangement joins TRBV7-8 to TRBJ2-7; D uncertain. V lost 0 bases, J lost 4 bases, and 10 bases lay in between. This CDR3 comprises 14 residues. Germline V gene sequence: CDR1 SGHVS, CDR2 FQNEAQ. The CDR3 spells CASSLAYSFYEQYF. CDR3 DNA sequence: TGTGCCAGCAGCTTAGCGTACAGTTTTTACGAGCAGTACTTC. Complete variable domain (other parts from reference TRBV7-8 and TRBJ2-7): GAGVSQSPRYKVAKRGQDVALRCDPISGHVSLFWYQQALGQGPEFLTYFQNEAQLDKSGLPSDRFFAERPEGSVSTLKIQRTQQEDSAVYLCASSLAYSFYEQYFGPGTRLTVT.

The chain couples TRBV19 to TRBJ1-4; D not certain. The CDR3 loop spans 15 amino acids. Per the germline V gene, CDR1 is LNHDA and CDR2 is SQIVND (reference sequence). The V end lost 3 bases, the J end lost 6 bases, and 14 bases lay between the germline ends. This chain's CDR3 is CASSIVGPGDEKLFF. The CDR3 bases are TGTGCCAGTAGTATTGTAGGGCCCGGGGATGAAAAACTGTTTTTT.

V is TRBV30 and J is TRBJ1-3; TRBD1 agrees at 9 bases. Germline lookup yields CDR1 GTSNPN and CDR2 SVGIG (reference sequence). V gave up 3 bases and J gave up 2 bases; unmatched junction bases: 8. The CDR3 extends over 16 amino acids. The CDR3, as DNA: TGTGCCTGGAGCGCAAGACGGACAGGGGCTGGAAACACCATATATTTT. Protein: CAWSARRTGAGNTIYF.